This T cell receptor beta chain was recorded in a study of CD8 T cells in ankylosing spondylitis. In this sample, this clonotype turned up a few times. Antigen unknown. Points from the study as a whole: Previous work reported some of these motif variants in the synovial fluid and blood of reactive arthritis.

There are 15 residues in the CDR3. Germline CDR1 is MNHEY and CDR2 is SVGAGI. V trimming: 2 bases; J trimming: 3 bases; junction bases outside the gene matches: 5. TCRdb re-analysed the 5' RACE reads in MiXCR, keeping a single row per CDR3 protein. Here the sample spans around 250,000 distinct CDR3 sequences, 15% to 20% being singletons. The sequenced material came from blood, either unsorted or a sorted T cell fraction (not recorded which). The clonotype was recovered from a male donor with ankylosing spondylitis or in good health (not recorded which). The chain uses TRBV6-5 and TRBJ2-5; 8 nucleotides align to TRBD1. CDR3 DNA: TGTGCCAGCAGTTACCCCGGGACAGGAAAAGAGACCCAGTACTTC. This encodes CASSYPGTGKETQYF.